Below are 15 T cell receptor beta chains sequenced from a single sample in a study of early T cells in non-severe SARS-CoV-2 infection. TCRdb ran MiXCR on the 5' RACE reads and lists one entry per CDR3 protein. The sample records about 89,000 distinct CDR3 sequences, roughly 15% being singletons. Sequenced material: whole blood, taken at baseline. The origin of the receptors is an adult who was a healthcare worker with PCR-confirmed SARS-CoV-2 infection or an uninfected control (not recorded which).

The sample holds a few counts of this clonotype. The V and J genes are TRBV10-3 and TRBJ1-6, with D perhaps TRBD1 (6 bases). V was cut by 4 bases and J by 6 bases, with 13 bases left in between. CDR1 is ENHRY, CDR2 SYGVKD, per germline. This CDR3 comprises 15 residues. The CDR3 DNA sequence: TGTGCCATCAGTGGGTCGACAGGCTCTAATTCACCCCTCCACTTT. Translation gives CAISGSTGSNSPLHF.

V and J are TRBV28 and TRBJ2-7; a weak D match, TRBD1 (6 bases). Trimming cost V 3 bases and J 7 bases, with 19 bases left between them. The CDR3 is 15 amino acids. The germline V gene has CDR1 MDHEN and CDR2 SYDVKM. This CDR3 reads CASSFRGNVLGEQYF. Here the CDR3 DNA reads TGTGCCAGCAGTTTTAGGGGGAATGTCTTGGGTGAGCAGTACTTC.

This clonotype was counted a few times. One end of the junction does not line up with germline, which may come from a read error. DNA for the CDR3: TGTGCCAGCAGACCAGCGCTGGGAGGCGGCTACGAGCAGTACTTT. It is translated as CASRPALGGGYEQYF. J is TRBJ2-7 and V is TRBV6-2 or TRBV6-3, with D perhaps matching TRBD2 (6 bases). There are 15 residues in the CDR3. Germline loops: CDR1 MNHEY, CDR2 SVGEGT.

This chain connects TRBV5-4 to TRBJ2-2; TRBD2 aligns across 10 bases. V lost 3 bases, J lost 5 bases, and 13 bases stayed unmatched. This CDR3 spans 18 amino acids. Germline CDR1 is SGHNT and CDR2 is YYREEE (reference sequence). Written as DNA, the CDR3 is TGTGCCAGCAGCTGGGGGGCAGCGGGAGGGCCTCGGACCGGGGAGCTGTTTTTT. This gives the protein CASSWGAAGGPRTGELFF.

This sequence joins TRBV7-9 and TRBJ2-2; 9 positions agree with TRBD2. The CDR3 consists of 16 residues. Per germline, CDR1 SEHNR and CDR2 FQNEAQ (reference sequence). V lost 10 bases, J lost 4 bases, and 13 bases stayed unmatched. CDR3: CATRDSSGSSTGELFF. The CDR3 DNA is TGTGCCACCCGGGACAGTAGCGGGAGTAGCACCGGGGAGCTGTTTTTT.

V is TRBV20-1 and J is TRBJ2-2, with TRBD2 identical over 8 bases. Unmatched junction bases numbered 3, after V lost 3 bases and J lost 3 bases. The CDR3 contains 14 residues. Germline CDR1 DFQATT, CDR2 SNEGSKA (reference sequence). The CDR3 here is CSARAAGDTGELFF. CDR3 sequence (DNA): TGCAGTGCTAGGGCAGCGGGAGACACCGGGGAGCTGTTTTTT.

This chain joins TRBV6-1 and TRBJ1-5; D gene uncertain. The CDR3 spans 15 residues. Looked up from germline, CDR1 is MNHNS and CDR2 is SASEGT. The germline V and J ends were trimmed by 6 bases and 1 base, with 13 bases remaining between them. CDR3 nucleotide sequence: TGTGCCAGCAGGAGGCCGGACTCCAGCAATCAGCCCCAGCATTTT. Encoded protein: CASRRPDSSNQPQHF.

J is TRBJ2-5 and V is TRBV20-1; D is ambiguous. CDR1 and CDR2 (germline): DFQATT, SNEGSKA (reference sequence). The CDR3 runs 13 residues. V was pared by 4 bases and J by 0 bases, with 9 bases between. CDR3 sequence reads: CSAKETYQETQYF. CDR3 sequence (DNA): TGCAGTGCTAAGGAGACGTACCAAGAGACCCAGTACTTC.

The chain has TRBV6-5 and TRBJ2-2; 7 positions agree with TRBD2. The CDR3 totals 14 residues. CDR1 is MNHEY and CDR2 is SVGAGI in the germline V gene. The V and J ends lost 8 bases and 2 bases, in that order; junction bases with no gene match: 5. The CDR3 protein is CASRGDRNTGELFF. The CDR3 region has the DNA TGTGCCAGCCGGGGGGACCGAAACACCGGGGAGCTGTTTTTT.

The rearrangement joins TRBV6-1 to TRBJ2-1, with TRBD2 matching 12 bases. The CDR3 length is 14 residues. The junction had 1 base not matched to a gene; V was cut back by 7 bases and J by 3 bases. The germline gives CDR1 MNHNS, CDR2 SASEGT. The CDR3 sequence: CASKTSGGYNEQFF. The CDR3 region has the DNA TGTGCCAGCAAGACTAGCGGGGGCTACAATGAGCAGTTCTTC.

The gene calls are TRBV7-9 and TRBJ2-2; 11 bases line up with TRBD2. The trim removed 7 bases at V and 5 bases at J, leaving 9 bases unmatched. Germline-derived CDR1 and CDR2 are SEHNR and FQNEAQ (reference sequence). The CDR3 is 16 amino acids. CDR3 in amino acids: CASTPPTSGSTGELFF. CDR3 nucleotide sequence: TGTGCCAGCACCCCCCCAACTAGCGGGAGTACCGGGGAGCTGTTTTTT.

J is TRBJ1-4 and V is TRBV11-2; D not certain. Per germline, CDR1 SGHAT and CDR2 FQNNGV. Trimming cost V 1 base and J 4 bases, with 7 bases left between them. The CDR3 spans 14 residues. The CDR3 sequence is CASSLGGSNEKLFF. As DNA, the CDR3 is TGTGCCAGCAGCTTAGGAGGCAGTAATGAAAAACTGTTTTTT.

This clonotype occurred a few times. The chain joins TRBV20-1 to TRBJ1-1; D not resolved. This CDR3 has 13 amino acids. CDR1 and CDR2 (germline): DFQATT, SNEGSKA (reference sequence). V was clipped by 7 bases and J by 4 bases, with 16 bases between them. CDR3 nucleotide sequence: TGCAGTGGGGGAAAACTAGGCGGCACTGAAGCTTTCTTT. Translated, it gives CSGGKLGGTEAFF.

This chain links TRBV20-1 with TRBJ1-1; the D is unclear. The germline gives CDR1 DFQATT, CDR2 SNEGSKA (reference sequence). The V gene lost 3 bases and the J gene lost 6 bases, with 5 bases spanning the gap. The CDR3 has 10 amino acids. The CDR3 sequence: CSASVPEAFF. The CDR3 nucleotides are TGCAGTGCTAGTGTTCCTGAAGCTTTCTTT.

V is TRBV11-2 and J is TRBJ1-6; 9 bases match TRBD1. With 0 bases clipped from V and 8 bases from J, the junction kept 5 bases outside the gene matches. Germline V gene lookup returns CDR1 SGHAT and CDR2 FQNNGV. The CDR3 extends over 16 amino acids. In DNA, the CDR3 is TGTGCCAGCAGCTTAGACCGGGACAGGGTATATTCACCCCTCCACTTT. This gives the protein CASSLDRDRVYSPLHF.